These T cell receptor beta chains were read from a single sample in a study of cytomegalovirus exposure and HLA in healthy donors. Clones were read by immunoSEQ multiplex PCR, and TCRdb kept only the in-frame ones, dropping some. The table has about 100,000 clones, roughly 73% seen once. Specimen: PBMCs. The receptors here all came from a man between 40 and 49 years old in good health and CMV-seronegative. Both conserved end residues are part of each CDR3. A D gene is named only where the DNA matches it firmly. Rows may omit the clone size; those that give it use once, few, many or a size class.

cdr3_aa d_call clone_size v_call
CASSFTGGFEQFF TRBD1 NA TRBV5-6
CATSRERAIYEQYF NA once TRBV15
CASSRGEGPPLHF NA NA TRBV5-1
CASSSLHSSYNSPLHF NA NA TRBV5-6
CASSSDSLLSYNEQFF NA NA TRBV7-9
CASSQTLAGRYNEQFF TRBD2 NA TRBV11-2
CASSLGGQGWGLYNEQFF TRBD1 once TRBV13
CASRTRVDGNTIYF NA NA TRBV6-1
CASSQDRTGSSYNEQFF TRBD1 NA TRBV4-2
CASSPPSLGQGTNEKLFF TRBD1 NA TRBV19
CASSATGTGAFEQYF TRBD1 NA TRBV6-1
CASSLRGPGQGFDTQYF TRBD1 NA TRBV5-1
CASSAGQGAGEKLFF TRBD1 NA TRBV9
CASSLQNSNQPQHF NA NA TRBV6-6
CASSQDKPGLHTGELFF TRBD2 once TRBV7-6
CASSILPGQGKETQYF TRBD1 NA TRBV19
CASSLRSVQNSYEQYF NA NA TRBV7-8
CASEWGGGADTQYF TRBD2 once TRBV28
CASSLGPGSYQPQHF NA NA TRBV7-2
CAWSRRDPGEKLFF NA NA TRBV30
CASSSRDSNYGYTF TRBD1 NA TRBV6-5
CASGQGIPSGANVLTF TRBD1 NA TRBV6-6
CASSQDPGENTDTQYF NA NA TRBV4-3
CASRSNEKLFF NA once TRBV28
CASSFSGQGGADTQYF NA NA TRBV5-1
CASSQDNRDYSPYNEQFF TRBD2 NA TRBV4-3
CASSDSVESGEQETQYF TRBD2 few TRBV2
CASSASTGATNEKLFF TRBD1 once TRBV19
CASSSGQNTEAFF NA NA TRBV7-9
CASHLAGGPNEQFF TRBD2 NA TRBV5-4
CASSSNLAGGPTDTQYF TRBD2 NA TRBV5-4
CASSLAVGANTGELFF NA NA TRBV7-9
CASSSRVPSSYEQYF NA NA TRBV7-9
CASSPPTYGYTF NA once TRBV6-6
CASSLSGGLATEAFF NA NA TRBV11-2
CASSFRGSGSHEQFF TRBD1 NA TRBV6-5
CASSRTGANYEQYF TRBD1 many TRBV5-8
CASSPVAGGFTSTDTQYF TRBD2 NA TRBV18
CASSFGSGGRTGELFF TRBD2 NA TRBV5-1
CASSLGTETYEQYF TRBD1 NA TRBV27
CASSLRGTEAFF NA few TRBV27
CAIRRTNSEDTQYF NA NA TRBV10-3
CASSLDRLYEQYF NA NA TRBV5-1
CASSLGGSTEAFF NA NA TRBV28
CASSLIQSPLHF NA NA TRBV5-5
CASSLVDGGLPYEQYF NA NA TRBV7-8
CASSFPGINEQFF NA NA TRBV5-8
CASSLLRTGRGSGNTEAFF TRBD1 few TRBV28
CASSFTGVSNQPQHF TRBD1 few TRBV6-1